This T cell receptor (beta chain) was obtained from a study of blood T cells in healthy people across ages. At the level of the study: Template switching caught about one barcoded beta molecule for each two T cells. General study points: Roughly linear declines in TCR beta diversity per million T cells occurred with age.

Next came a second PCR, run for roughly 6 to 11 cycles, which used a sample-barcoded 5' primer along with a J-beta primer mix. TCRdb processed the 5' RACE reads anew with MiXCR; each CDR3 protein has one entry. This repertoire shows around 750,000 distinct CDR3 sequences, 40% to 65% found once; its top ten account for around 40%. Each individual donor underwent a draw of roughly 10 milliliters of peripheral blood. With each sample, at least 5 micrograms of total RNA were extracted. This clonotype was picked up a small number of times. The antigen is not known. The TCR comes from a man at least 80 years old in good health. Sequencing input: blood.

The CDR3 reads CASSAPGRRRSGANVLTF. The CDR3 nucleotides are TGTGCCAGCAGCGCTCCGGGACGGCGCCGTTCTGGGGCCAACGTCCTGACTTTC. The rearrangement joins TRBV9 to TRBJ2-6; possibly TRBD1 or TRBD2 for D (5 bases each). V lost 3 bases and J lost 1, with 17 bases in between. CDR1 is SGDLS and CDR2 is YYNGEE in the germline V gene. The CDR3 covers 18 residues.